The TCR beta chain under discussion was sequenced for a study of Ad26.COV2.S vaccination and SARS-CoV-2 variants. Study summary: By the intramuscular route, Ad26.COV2.S was given once, or twice 56 days apart.

Sequencing used immunoSEQ multiplex PCR; TCRdb keeps in-frame clones, though not all of them. The sample records 330,000 or so clones, about 90% being singletons. Study findings and constraints: Post-vaccination spike-specific CD8+ and CD4+ T cell responses reportedly had substantial breadth. Vaccinees displayed broader spike-specific TCR repertoires than placebo recipients.

Comments on this clone: Its cognate antigen is unknown.

The sample's treatment: roughly 20 received Ad26.COV2.S at low or high dose, single or two shots; several received placebo; per-sample allocation not given. The investigators took samples on day 63 after the first vaccine or placebo injection. The germline V gene has CDR1 SGHTA and CDR2 FQGNSA. Trimming pared 4 bases from V and 8 bases from J, leaving 14 bases between. The CDR3 has 13 residues. Sequences were derived from peripheral blood, sampled in a trial of Ad26.COV2.S vaccine versus placebo. The V call is TRBV7-2, the J call TRBJ1-2; D ambiguous. This clonotype was sampled from a person aged 18-65 years who received the Ad26.COV2.S COVID-19 vaccine or a placebo. The CDR3 spells CASSYDKFRGYTF. CDR3 DNA sequence: TGTGCCAGCAGCTACGACAAATTTAGAGGCTACACCTTC.